This is a list of T cell receptor beta chains from one sample in a study of blood T cell repertoires in COVID-19. Only in-frame clones appear in the TCRdb table, and some are missing; sequencing was by immunoSEQ multiplex PCR. The sample yields roughly 120,000 clones, 84% seen once. The sequencing sample was made of peripheral blood. The receptors derive from an older woman with acute or convalescent COVID-19. CDR3s include the opening cysteine and the closing phenylalanine or tryptophan. The order of the fields is V gene, D gene, J gene, clone size, CDR3 DNA, CDR3 protein. D genes are given only for firm matches. Size values are once, few and many counts, or a class for expanded clones, and some rows have none.

v_call: TRBV2; d_call: TRBD1; j_call: TRBJ1-1; clone_size: -; cdr3_nt: TGTGCCAGCAGTCCGACCTTCACAGGGGTCGCTGAAGCTTTCTTT; cdr3_aa: CASSPTFTGVAEAFF
v_call: TRBV6-5; d_call: TRBD1; j_call: TRBJ1-1; clone_size: few; cdr3_nt: TGTGCCAGCATGGGACAGGGGAACACTGAAGCTTTCTTT; cdr3_aa: CASMGQGNTEAFF
v_call: TRBV18; d_call: -; j_call: TRBJ2-1; clone_size: -; cdr3_nt: TGTGCCAGCTCACCACCCCAGGCTTACGAGCAGTTCTTC; cdr3_aa: CASSPPQAYEQFF
v_call: TRBV5-1; d_call: TRBD1; j_call: TRBJ2-7; clone_size: once; cdr3_nt: TGCGCCAGCAGCGACGCAGGGGGCTTGGGAGAGCAGTACTTC; cdr3_aa: CASSDAGGLGEQYF
v_call: TRBV7-2; d_call: TRBD1; j_call: TRBJ1-2; clone_size: -; cdr3_nt: TGTGCCAGCAGCTTATCCCGGACAGGACTCTATGGCTACACCTTC; cdr3_aa: CASSLSRTGLYGYTF
v_call: TRBV27; d_call: -; j_call: TRBJ2-2; clone_size: -; cdr3_nt: TGTGCCAGCAGTTTCCGGGGTCGGGAGCTGTTTTTT; cdr3_aa: CASSFRGRELFF
v_call: TRBV27; d_call: -; j_call: TRBJ1-2; clone_size: -; cdr3_nt: TGTGCCAGCAGTTGGCAGGGAGGGGGTGGCTACACCTTC; cdr3_aa: CASSWQGGGGYTF
v_call: TRBV18; d_call: -; j_call: TRBJ1-5; clone_size: -; cdr3_nt: TGTGCCAGCTCACCTGGGGGGGCGGGTCAGCCCCAGCATTTT; cdr3_aa: CASSPGGAGQPQHF
v_call: TRBV5-1; d_call: -; j_call: TRBJ1-6; clone_size: -; cdr3_nt: TGCGCCAGCAGCCCCGCGGGGGCTCCGGATTCACCCCTCCACTTT; cdr3_aa: CASSPAGAPDSPLHF
v_call: TRBV6-5; d_call: -; j_call: TRBJ1-2; clone_size: -; cdr3_nt: TGTGCCAGCAGACCCGACACCACCGTTTATGGCTACACCTTC; cdr3_aa: CASRPDTTVYGYTF
v_call: TRBV3-1/TRBV3-2; d_call: -; j_call: TRBJ1-3; clone_size: once; cdr3_nt: TGTGCCAGCAGCCAAGAAACGGTTGGAAACACCATATATTTT; cdr3_aa: CASSQETVGNTIYF
v_call: TRBV7-6; d_call: TRBD2; j_call: TRBJ2-5; clone_size: -; cdr3_nt: TGTGCCAGCAGACAGGGACTAGCGGAGGGTATGGAGACCCAGTACTTC; cdr3_aa: CASRQGLAEGMETQYF
v_call: TRBV7-3; d_call: TRBD2; j_call: TRBJ2-7; clone_size: -; cdr3_nt: TGTGCCAGCAGCCGGACTAGTGATACCTACGAGCAGTACTTC; cdr3_aa: CASSRTSDTYEQYF
v_call: TRBV6-5; d_call: -; j_call: TRBJ1-1; clone_size: -; cdr3_nt: TGTGCCAGCAGGAGTCCCACTGAAGCTTTCTTT; cdr3_aa: CASRSPTEAFF
v_call: TRBV7-2; d_call: -; j_call: TRBJ1-5; clone_size: -; cdr3_nt: TGTGCCAGCAGCTCCTATAGTAGTCAGCCCCAGCATTTT; cdr3_aa: CASSSYSSQPQHF